Presented here are 8 T cell receptor beta chains from one specimen sequenced in a study of preoperative IRX-2 immunotherapy in early breast cancer. Treatment: preoperative locoregional IRX-2 cytokine immunotherapy. Measured with immunoSEQ multiplex PCR; TCRdb has only the in-frame clones, and not every one. The sample has roughly 99,000 clones; roughly 89% are singletons. Sequencing used tumor tissue, obtained after IRX-2 immunotherapy. The origin of the receptors is a human donor with breast cancer.

V gene TRBV6-8 combines with J gene TRBJ1-3; no firm D call. The ends were cut back, 4 bases at V and 2 bases at J, with 6 bases in the middle. The CDR3 has 13 residues. Germline V lookup: CDR1 MNHGY, CDR2 SAAAGT. The CDR3 loop is CASSSDTGNTIYF. CDR3 sequence (DNA): TGTGCCAGCAGTTCCGACACTGGAAACACCATATATTTT.

This chain joins TRBV18 and TRBJ1-3; D is unclear. Germline CDR1 reads KGHSH; CDR2 reads LQKENI. The CDR3 loop spans 15 amino acids. The germline V and J ends were trimmed by 2 bases and 4 bases, with 12 bases remaining between them. CDR3 residues: CASSPAQTPGNTIYF. The CDR3 bases are TGTGCCAGCTCACCAGCCCAAACCCCCGGAAACACCATATATTTT.

V usage is TRBV6-8 and J usage is TRBJ1-5; D gene ambiguous. CDR3 size: 15 residues. V dropped 5 bases and J dropped 2 bases, with 13 bases sitting between them. The germline V gene has CDR1 MNHGY and CDR2 SAAAGT. CDR3 sequence: CASSVRGYGNQPQHF. CDR3 sequence (DNA): TGTGCCAGCAGTGTTAGAGGATATGGCAATCAGCCCCAGCATTTT.

This clone was seen a few times. This sequence joins TRBV28 and TRBJ1-5; D not certain. CDR1 is MDHEN, CDR2 SYDVKM, per germline. This CDR3 region has 12 residues. Trimming removed 3 bases at V and 3 bases at J, with 3 bases between. In nucleotides, the CDR3 is TGTGCCAGCAGTTTTCTCAATCAGCCCCAGCATTTT. It yields the protein CASSFLNQPQHF. The whole variable domain, remainder taken from reference TRBV28 and TRBJ1-5, is DVKVTQSSRYLVKRTGEKVFLECVQDMDHENMFWYRQDPGLGLRLIYFSYDVKMKEKGDIPEGYSVSREKKERFSLILESASTNQTSMYLCASSFLNQPQHFGDGTRLSIL.

The genes are TRBV19 and TRBJ1-1; D not resolved. The germline V gene encodes CDR1 LNHDA and CDR2 SQIVND (reference sequence). CDR3 size: 13 residues. V was trimmed by 3 bases and J by 1 base, leaving 6 bases between them. CDR3 loop: CASSIFWNTEAFF. CDR3 nucleotide sequence: TGTGCCAGTAGTATTTTCTGGAACACTGAAGCTTTCTTT.

The gene calls are TRBV6-8 and TRBJ2-3; D not resolved. The V end lost 4 bases, the J end lost 2 bases, and 4 bases lay between the germline ends. CDR1 and CDR2 from the germline V gene are MNHGY and SAAAGT. The CDR3 is 12 residues long. CDR3 sequence reads: CASSSLTDTQYF. CDR3 in DNA: TGTGCCAGCAGTTCCCTCACAGATACGCAGTATTTT.

The chain recombines TRBV2 with TRBJ2-5; unclear D gene. From germline, CDR1 is SNHLY and CDR2 FYNNEI. The CDR3 spans 14 residues. Between the trimmed V and J ends, which lost 3 bases and 5 bases, there was a span of 13 bases. The CDR3 here is CASSEDRQAETQYF. CDR3 DNA sequence: TGTGCCAGCAGTGAGGATCGGCAGGCGGAGACCCAGTACTTC. Drawing the rest from reference TRBV2 and TRBJ2-5, the complete variable domain is EPEVTQTPSHQVTQMGQEVILRCVPISNHLYFYWYRQILGQKVEFLVSFYNNEISEKSEIFDDQFSVERPDGSNFTLKIRSTKLEDSAMYFCASSEDRQAETQYFGPGTRLLVL.

The chain combines TRBV19 with TRBJ1-1; no clear D. CDR3 size: 14 residues. The V end lost 7 bases, the J end lost 10 bases, and 22 bases lay between the germline ends. CDR1 and CDR2 (germline): LNHDA, SQIVND (reference sequence). The CDR3 region is CASIRGYPSPRAFF. The CDR3 DNA follows: TGTGCCAGTATCCGCGGGTATCCTTCACCGCGAGCTTTCTTT. The full variable domain, rest sourced from reference TRBV19 and TRBJ1-1, is DGGITQSPKYLFRKEGQNVTLSCEQNLNHDAMYWYRQDPGQGLRLIYYSQIVNDFQKGDIAEGYSVSREKKESFPLTVTSAQKNPTAFYLCASIRGYPSPRAFFGQGTRLTVV.